The 17 T cell receptor beta chains presented below share a single source sample, sequenced in a study of T cell responses to AZD1222 COVID-19 vaccine. Assay used: immunoSEQ multiplex PCR; TCRdb lists only in-frame clones, some missing. The table includes roughly 140,000 clones, about 92% detected once. The source material was peripheral blood, sampled 28 days after the second AZD1222 dose. These receptors were taken from an adult who received the AZD1222 COVID-19 vaccine.

The chain recombines TRBV19 with TRBJ1-2; no firm D call. Trimming removed 3 bases at V and 7 bases at J, with 9 bases between. The CDR3 contains 12 residues. Germline V gene lookup returns CDR1 LNHDA and CDR2 SQIVND (reference sequence). The CDR3 bases are TGTGCCAGTAGTATGGGCCGGGTTGGCTACACCTTC. It yields the protein CASSMGRVGYTF.

To note about this clone: Mismatch with germline at one junction end may stem from a read error. The J gene is TRBJ2-7, the V gene TRBV7-7; possibly TRBD1 or TRBD2 for D (5 bases each). This CDR3 spans 13 amino acids. Germline CDR1 is SSHAT and CDR2 is FNYEAQ (reference sequence). The CDR3 sequence is CASSLEQAGEQYF. The CDR3 region has the DNA TGTGCTAGCAGCTTAGAACAGGCGGGCGAGCAGTACTTC. The variable domain in full, completed from reference TRBV7-7 and TRBJ2-7, reads GAGVSQSPRYKVTKRGQDVTLRCDPISSHATLYWYQQALGQGPEFLTYFNYEAQPDKSGLPSDRFSAERPEGSISTLTIQRTEQRDSAMYRCASSLEQAGEQYFGPGTRLTVT.

V usage is TRBV10-3 and J usage is TRBJ1-5; D may be TRBD1 (5 bases). The germline gives CDR1 ENHRY, CDR2 SYGVKD. This CDR3 contains 14 residues. Trimming cost V 3 bases and J 7 bases, with 13 bases left between them. The CDR3 is CAISDGRDHQPQHF. The DNA of the CDR3 is TGTGCCATCAGTGACGGCAGGGATCACCAGCCCCAGCATTTT.

The chain joins TRBV5-1 to TRBJ2-7; TRBD1 might be the D (5 bases). The germline V gene encodes CDR1 SGHRS and CDR2 YFSETQ. Trimming removed 0 bases from V and 4 bases from J, with 14 bases in between. This CDR3 region has 15 residues. The CDR3 sequence: CASSLARVPPYEQYF. Written as DNA, the CDR3 is TGCGCCAGCAGCTTGGCCAGGGTGCCCCCTTACGAGCAGTACTTC.

V gene TRBV27 combines with J gene TRBJ1-1; 7 bases are a match to TRBD1. Per the germline V gene, CDR1 is MNHEY and CDR2 is SMNVEV (reference sequence). CDR3 length equals 15 residues. V trimming: 3 bases; J trimming: 5 bases; junction bases outside the gene matches: 9. The CDR3 bases are TGTGCCAGCAGTTTGAAGGGGGCGGGGGGGACTGAAGCTTTCTTT. It translates to CASSLKGAGGTEAFF.

CDR3 DNA: TGTGCCAGCAGTAGGACGGATTATGGCTACACCTTC. It yields the protein CASSRTDYGYTF. The rearrangement joins TRBV12-3 or TRBV12-4 to TRBJ1-2; no clear D. The V gene lost 5 bases and the J gene lost 5 bases, with 9 bases spanning the gap. This CDR3 has 12 amino acids.

This clone was seen just once. The V and J genes are TRBV24-1 and TRBJ1-2, with 10 bases identical to TRBD1. From germline, CDR1 is KGHDR and CDR2 SFDVKD. This CDR3 is 16 amino acids long. Germline trimming cut 3 bases from V and 6 bases from J; bases unmatched to any gene: 9. In nucleotides, the CDR3 is TGTGCCACCAGTGATCCGGGGGAGACAGGGGGCGATGGCTACACCTTC. It codes for CATSDPGETGGDGYTF.

This clone was found a few times. The J gene is TRBJ2-2, the V gene TRBV6-5; maybe TRBD1 (6 bases). The CDR3 is 15 amino acids. Germline lookup yields CDR1 MNHEY and CDR2 SVGAGI. The germline V and J ends were trimmed by 6 bases and 1 base, with 12 bases remaining between them. This CDR3 is CASSLDSQNTGELFF. The CDR3 DNA is TGTGCCAGCAGCTTGGACAGCCAGAACACCGGGGAGCTGTTTTTT.

This chain links TRBV6-5 with TRBJ2-1; D perhaps matches TRBD1 (6 bases). Germline V lookup: CDR1 MNHEY, CDR2 SVGAGI. V was clipped by 0 bases and J by 9 bases, with 9 bases between them. This CDR3 has 13 amino acids. CDR3 nucleotides: TGTGCCAGCAGTTACTCGGGGGCGGGTGAGCAGTTCTTC. Translated: CASSYSGAGEQFF.

V gene TRBV23-1 combines with J gene TRBJ2-7, with D tentatively TRBD2 (7 bases). TRBV23-1 is given ORF status, its function remaining uncertain. Deletions cut 4 bases from V and 0 bases from J, with 28 bases between. This CDR3 spans 20 amino acids. CDR3 sequence: CASSRSEGGSRSISSYEQYF. In nucleotides, the CDR3 is TGCGCCAGCAGTCGAAGTGAGGGGGGGTCGAGGAGTATAAGCTCCTACGAGCAGTACTTC.

The V call is TRBV27, the J call TRBJ2-7, with D perhaps TRBD1 or TRBD2 (5 bases each). V was shortened by 6 bases and J by 6 bases, with 12 bases between the two germline ends. The CDR3 is made up of 12 amino acids. Germline V gene sequence: CDR1 MNHEY, CDR2 SMNVEV (reference sequence). This chain's CDR3 is CASRRGLTEQYF. CDR3 in DNA: TGTGCCAGCAGGAGGGGATTAACCGAGCAGTACTTC.

The chain has TRBV29-1 and TRBJ2-1, with TRBD2 matching 14 bases. The CDR3 is made up of 17 amino acids. Looked up from germline, CDR1 is SQVTM and CDR2 is ANQGSEA. V lost 1 base, J lost 3 bases, and 5 bases stayed unmatched. The CDR3 region has the DNA TGCAGCGTTGAAGGACTAGCGGGAGGGTCCCTCTACAATGAGCAGTTCTTC. This sequence encodes CSVEGLAGGSLYNEQFF.

The V call is TRBV4-1, the J call TRBJ2-7, with TRBD2 matching 14 bases. Trimming at V came to 5 bases and at J to 3 bases, leaving 3 bases not matched to a gene. CDR1 MGHRA and CDR2 YSYEKL come from the germline V gene. There are 15 residues in the CDR3. The CDR3 loop reads CASSYGLAGGYEQYF. Written as DNA, the CDR3 is TGCGCCAGCAGCTACGGACTAGCGGGAGGCTACGAGCAGTACTTC.

V and J are TRBV5-1 and TRBJ2-6; no clear D gene. The ends were cut back, 3 bases at V and 2 bases at J, with 6 bases in the middle. Germline V CDR1 and CDR2: SGHRS, YFSETQ. This CDR3 is built from 14 residues. This CDR3 is CASSSNTGANVLTF. CDR3 DNA sequence: TGCGCCAGCAGCTCAAACACTGGGGCCAACGTCCTGACTTTC.

The chain links TRBV3-1 (or the pseudogene TRBV3-2) to TRBJ2-7, with D unclear. Trimming shortened V by 3 bases and J by 0 bases, and 12 bases separated the two germline ends. The CDR3 consists of 15 residues. Germline V lookup: CDR1 LGHDT, CDR2 YNNKEL (reference sequence). The DNA for the CDR3 is TGTGCCAGCAGCCACGGCAGGCGGTTCTCCTACGAGCAGTACTTC. This translates into CASSHGRRFSYEQYF.

The gene calls are TRBV6-5 and TRBJ1-1, with TRBD1 matching over 7 bases. The CDR3 consists of 14 residues. Germline-derived CDR1 and CDR2 are MNHEY and SVGAGI. The trim removed 7 bases at V and 5 bases at J, leaving 10 bases unmatched. The CDR3 loop is CASINLRGYTEAFF. CDR3 nucleotides: TGTGCCAGCATTAATCTCAGGGGGTATACTGAAGCTTTCTTT.

The rearrangement joins TRBV28 to TRBJ2-7; the D call may be TRBD1 or TRBD2 (6 bases each). CDR1 MDHEN and CDR2 SYDVKM come from the germline V gene. Trimming cost V 8 bases and J 4 bases, with 15 bases left between them. The CDR3 covers 13 residues. For the CDR3, the DNA is TGTGCCAGCGGGGAAACAGGGAGGTACGAGCAGTACTTC. The encoded protein is CASGETGRYEQYF.